These 6 T cell receptor beta chains were sequenced from one sample in a study of patients and donors after allogeneic stem cell transplantation. Using its own MiXCR run on the RT-PCR reads, TCRdb lists one record per CDR3 protein. The sample holds roughly 940,000 distinct CDR3 sequences, more than 15% seen once. Sequenced: blood, either unsorted or a sorted T cell fraction (not recorded which). These receptors originate from a human donor who was either an allogeneic HSCT recipient or a stem cell or donor lymphocyte infusion donor (not recorded which). It is not recorded whose cells these are; they may come from a transplant donor.

The chain carries TRBV27 and TRBJ2-1, with 9 bases that match TRBD2. V lost 1 base, J lost 6 bases, and 10 bases stayed unmatched. In germline, CDR1 is MNHEY, CDR2 SMNVEV (reference sequence). The CDR3 loop spans 17 amino acids. This chain's CDR3 is CASSLLSRTSVINEQFF. Written as DNA, the CDR3 is TGTGCCAGCAGTTTATTGTCCAGGACTAGCGTCATCAATGAGCAGTTCTTC.

This clonotype was seen only a few times. The chain recombines TRBV30 with TRBJ1-1; D unclear. The CDR3 consists of 11 residues. V lost 0 bases and J lost 8, with 7 bases in between. Germline V CDR1 and CDR2: GTSNPN, SVGIG (reference sequence). CDR3: CAWSVSTEAFF. For the CDR3, the DNA is TGTGCCTGGAGTGTTTCTACAGAAGCTTTCTTT.

This clonotype appeared a few times. The chain recombines TRBV20-1 with TRBJ2-3; 10 bases map to TRBD2. The CDR3 spans 15 residues. Looked up from germline, CDR1 is DFQATT and CDR2 is SNEGSKA (reference sequence). J was trimmed by 4 bases and V by 6 bases; bases with no gene match: 10. This CDR3 reads CSADRSGGIADTQYF. The CDR3 DNA reads as TGCAGTGCGGACCGTAGCGGGGGGATAGCAGATACGCAGTATTTT.

This chain links TRBV4-1 with TRBJ2-1; 11 nucleotides align to TRBD2. Per germline, CDR1 MGHRA and CDR2 YSYEKL. The CDR3 sequence is 15 residues long. V lost 3 bases and J lost 10; bases outside the gene matches: 8. In DNA, the CDR3 is TGCGCCAGCAGCCATCCCGTGACTAGCGGGGCGGAGCAGTTCTTC. Encoded protein: CASSHPVTSGAEQFF.

The gene calls are TRBV6-1 and TRBJ1-4, with TRBD1 as a possible D gene (6 bases). This CDR3 is 17 amino acids long. In germline, CDR1 is MNHNS, CDR2 SASEGT. V was clipped by 1 base and J by 2 bases, with 14 bases between them. This CDR3 is CASSEDGGLRTNEKLFF. CDR3 in DNA: TGTGCCAGCAGTGAAGATGGGGGGCTACGGACTAATGAAAAACTGTTTTTT.

The chain has TRBV20-1 and TRBJ1-5, with 7 positions matching TRBD1. The CDR3 totals 17 residues. Germline V CDR1 and CDR2: DFQATT, SNEGSKA (reference sequence). V shed 0 bases and J 1 base; nucleotides not matched to a gene: 9. DNA for the CDR3: TGCAGTGCTAGAGATGACCGACAGGGAACAAGCAATCAGCCCCAGCATTTT. Translated: CSARDDRQGTSNQPQHF.